Each of the 5 T cell receptor beta chains below was sequenced from the same sample in a study of blood T cell repertoires in COVID-19. Profiled with immunoSEQ multiplex PCR; TCRdb holds only in-frame clones, not every one. The repertoire has 250,000 or so clones, about four fifths of them found once; the top ten carry 3.4%. Sequencing was carried out using peripheral blood. The receptor set was obtained from a woman aged 18-29 years with acute or convalescent COVID-19.

The chain is built from TRBV5-8 and TRBJ2-7; possibly TRBD1 for D (6 bases). V dropped 7 bases and J dropped 3 bases, with 14 bases sitting between them. Germline CDR1 reads SGHTS; CDR2 reads YDEGEE. This CDR3 is 13 amino acids long. CDR3 region: CASCRTAGYEQYF. The CDR3 nucleotides read TGTGCCAGCTGCAGGACAGCCGGCTACGAGCAGTACTTC.

This clone has only a few counts. The chain couples TRBV18 to TRBJ1-5; 7 bases fit TRBD1. J lost 0 bases, V lost 6 bases, and 14 bases had no gene match. The CDR3 spans 18 residues. Germline V gene lookup returns CDR1 KGHSH and CDR2 LQKENI. CDR3 loop: CASSANRTGAYSNQPQHF. The CDR3 DNA is TGTGCCAGCTCGGCCAACCGGACAGGAGCTTATAGCAATCAGCCCCAGCATTTT.

The V gene is TRBV29-1, the J gene TRBJ2-7, with D perhaps matching TRBD1 (5 bases). Trimming removed 2 bases from V and 4 bases from J, with 6 bases in between. This CDR3 region has 11 residues. CDR1 and CDR2 (germline): SQVTM, ANQGSEA. The CDR3 DNA reads as TGCAGCGTTGAATCAGGGTACGAGCAGTACTTC. Residues: CSVESGYEQYF.

V and J are TRBV7-2 and TRBJ2-7; 8 bases fit TRBD1. This CDR3 region has 15 residues. Germline values: CDR1 SGHTA, CDR2 FQGNSA. V trimming: 5 bases; J trimming: 3 bases; junction bases outside the gene matches: 9. The CDR3 bases are TGTGCCAGCAGCCACGGACAGGGTGTCTTCTACGAGCAGTACTTC. As protein: CASSHGQGVFYEQYF.

V usage is TRBV18 and J usage is TRBJ1-1; D may be TRBD1 (5 bases). With 3 bases removed from V and 1 base from J, the gap between germline ends came to 12 bases. Germline CDR1 reads KGHSH; CDR2 reads LQKENI. CDR3 length: 15 residues. The CDR3 loop reads CASSPRGLTNTEAFF. Here the CDR3 DNA reads TGTGCCAGCTCACCCCGGGGGTTGACGAACACTGAAGCTTTCTTT.